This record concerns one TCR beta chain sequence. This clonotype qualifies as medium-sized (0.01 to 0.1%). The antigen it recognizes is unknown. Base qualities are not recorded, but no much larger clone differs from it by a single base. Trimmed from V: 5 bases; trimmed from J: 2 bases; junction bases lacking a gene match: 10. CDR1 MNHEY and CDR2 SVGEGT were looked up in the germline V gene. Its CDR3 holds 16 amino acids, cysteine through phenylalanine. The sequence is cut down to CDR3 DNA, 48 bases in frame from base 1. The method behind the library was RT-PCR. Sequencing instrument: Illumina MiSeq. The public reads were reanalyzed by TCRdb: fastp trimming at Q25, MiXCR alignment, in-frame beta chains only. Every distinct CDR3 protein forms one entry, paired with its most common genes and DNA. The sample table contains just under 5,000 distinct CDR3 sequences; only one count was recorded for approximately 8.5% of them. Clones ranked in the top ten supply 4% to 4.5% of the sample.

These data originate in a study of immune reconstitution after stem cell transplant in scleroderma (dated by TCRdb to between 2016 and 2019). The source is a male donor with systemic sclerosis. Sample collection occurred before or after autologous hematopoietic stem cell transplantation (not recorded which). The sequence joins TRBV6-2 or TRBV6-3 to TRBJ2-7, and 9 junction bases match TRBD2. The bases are TGTGCCAGCAGTCCCCTTTCTCTAGCGGGGACCTACGAGCAGTACTTC. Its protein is CASSPLSLAGTYEQYF.